The present TCR beta chain was sequenced within a study of T cell repertoires in ileal Crohn's disease. Whole-study context: The M6 sample came from neoterminal ileum during colonoscopy after surgery. Broader study findings: Within the first postoperative year, endoscopy came at median around 7 months.

This CDR3 has 13 residues. Deletions cut 3 bases from V and 3 bases from J, with 6 bases between. Germline CDR1 and CDR2: MRHNA and SNTAGT. Using immunoSEQ multiplex PCR, the repertoire was profiled, and TCRdb retains in-frame clones only, with some absent. The sample yields roughly 3,900 clones, roughly 78% seen once. A note on this clone: Antigen unknown.

Time point of the sample: neoterminal ileum biopsy at postoperative endoscopy, about 6 months after surgery. The J gene is TRBJ1-5, the V gene TRBV6-4; the D is unclear. The receptor was isolated from an adult with Crohn's disease. The sample consisted of ileal tissue. The CDR3 is CASSDGINQPQHF. DNA for the CDR3: TGTGCCAGCAGTGATGGCATCAATCAGCCCCAGCATTTT.